These 13 T cell receptor beta chains came from one sample sequenced in a study of blood T cell repertoires in COVID-19. Produced via immunoSEQ multiplex PCR; TCRdb's table is partial and in-frame only. The sample yields some 80,000 clones, approximately 89% seen once. Sequencing was carried out using peripheral blood. Every receptor here comes from a man aged 45 to 65 with COVID-19, enrolled during active disease.

The genes are TRBV7-9 and TRBJ2-1, with a tentative D call TRBD1 (5 bases). Germline V lookup: CDR1 SEHNR, CDR2 FQNEAQ (reference sequence). CDR3 length: 15 residues. Trimming shortened V by 5 bases and J by 5 bases, and 16 bases separated the two germline ends. CDR3 bases: TGTGCCAGCAGCAGAAGTACAGGCTTAAACAATGAGCAGTTCTTC. Its translation is CASSRSTGLNNEQFF. The full variable domain, its missing parts supplied by reference TRBV7-9 and TRBJ2-1, is DTGVSQNPRHKITKRGQNVTFRCDPISEHNRLYWYRQTLGQGPEFLTYFQNEAQLEKSRLLSDRFSAERPKGSFSTLEIQRTEQGDSAMYLCASSRSTGLNNEQFFGPGTRLTVL.

This clone was seen a single time. This chain links TRBV5-1 with TRBJ2-3; 12 positions agree with TRBD2. This CDR3 region has 16 residues. The J segment lost 0 bases and the V segment lost 4 bases, leaving 3 bases of the junction unmatched. From germline, CDR1 is SGHRS and CDR2 YFSETQ. The CDR3 spells CASSTGTSGSTDTQYF. The CDR3 nucleotides read TGCGCCAGCAGCACCGGGACTAGCGGGAGCACAGATACGCAGTATTTT.

The V and J genes are TRBV13 and TRBJ2-2; 8 nucleotides align to TRBD1. The CDR3 spans 15 residues. After removal of 1 base from V and 4 bases from J, the junction contained 2 bases not matched to a gene. The V gene's germline CDR1 is PRHDT and CDR2 FYEKMQ (reference sequence). The CDR3 coding sequence is TGTGCCAGCAGCTTAGCTGGACAGGGCACCGGGGAGCTGTTTTTT. The encoded protein is CASSLAGQGTGELFF.

This clone was picked up one time. The genes are TRBV11-1 and TRBJ2-7; tentatively, D is TRBD1 (6 bases). Germline CDR1 is SGHAT and CDR2 is FQDESV (reference sequence). The CDR3 is 12 amino acids. The V end lost 4 bases, the J end lost 4 bases, and 8 bases lay between the germline ends. CDR3 amino acids: CASSSQGYEQYV. The CDR3 DNA is TGTGCCAGCAGCTCGCAGGGGTACGAGCAGTACGTC.

The chain links TRBV3-1 (or the pseudogene TRBV3-2) to TRBJ1-1, with D possibly matching TRBD1 (5 bases). This CDR3 spans 12 amino acids. CDR1 LGHDT and CDR2 YNNKEL come from the germline V gene (reference sequence). V was clipped by 2 bases and J by 6 bases, with 7 bases between them. The CDR3 DNA reads as TGTGCCAGCAGCCAACAGGGTTCTGAAGCTTTCTTT. Translated: CASSQQGSEAFF.

V and J are TRBV19 and TRBJ2-3; D perhaps matches TRBD2 (5 bases). Germline V gene lookup returns CDR1 LNHDA and CDR2 SQIVND (reference sequence). The CDR3 is 13 residues long. V was clipped by 6 bases and J by 1 base, with 8 bases between them. The CDR3 nucleotides are TGTGCCAGTAGGCGGGCCGGCACAGATACGCAGTATTTT. Its protein is CASRRAGTDTQYF.

This chain joins TRBV3-1 (or the pseudogene TRBV3-2) and TRBJ2-3; the match to TRBD2 covers 14 bases. The CDR3 has 15 residues. CDR1 is LGHDT and CDR2 is YNNKEL in the germline V gene (reference sequence). After removal of 3 bases from V and 4 bases from J, the junction contained 0 bases not matched to a gene. The CDR3 DNA sequence: TGTGCCAGCAGCCAGGGACTAGCGGGAGCAGATACGCAGTATTTT. This gives the protein CASSQGLAGADTQYF.

The rearrangement joins TRBV11-3 to TRBJ2-7; 9 bases are a match to TRBD1. J was trimmed by 6 bases and V by 9 bases; bases with no gene match: 9. Germline V CDR1 and CDR2: SGHNT, YENEEA. The CDR3 runs to 13 residues. The CDR3 loop is CASSRDRVSEQYF. The CDR3 DNA reads as TGTGCCAGTAGCCGGGACAGGGTTTCCGAGCAGTACTTC.

The chain links TRBV30 to TRBJ2-4, with 15 bases aligning to TRBD2. This CDR3 is built from 15 residues. Trimming at V came to 3 bases and at J to 7 bases, leaving 4 bases not matched to a gene. Germline CDR1 GTSNPN, CDR2 SVGIG (reference sequence). The CDR3 region is CAWSPGLAGGNIQYF. The CDR3 region has the DNA TGTGCCTGGAGCCCGGGACTAGCGGGAGGTAACATTCAGTACTTC.

The chain couples TRBV9 to TRBJ2-5, with a weak D call TRBD1 (6 bases). Germline assignment: CDR1 SGDLS and CDR2 YYNGEE. V was clipped by 4 bases and J by 1 base, with 14 bases between them. The CDR3 consists of 15 residues. The chain's CDR3 is CASSSRQGSQETQYF. The CDR3 coding sequence is TGTGCCAGCAGCTCTCGGCAGGGGAGCCAAGAGACCCAGTACTTC.

The chain has TRBV5-8 and TRBJ2-7, with 9 bases lining up with TRBD1. The V segment lost 3 bases and the J segment 6 bases; nucleotides outside the gene matches: 4. Germline V CDR1 and CDR2: SGHTS, YDEGEE. This CDR3 spans 13 amino acids. CDR3 bases: TGTGCCAGCAGCTGGGGGACAGGGCTCGAGCAGTACGTC. Protein product: CASSWGTGLEQYV.

V usage is TRBV7-3 and J usage is TRBJ2-3; TRBD1 matches at 8 bases. V was pared by 5 bases and J by 3 bases, with 7 bases of the junction left unmatched. The CDR3 has 15 residues. CDR1 SGHTA and CDR2 FQGTGA come from the germline V gene. CDR3 sequence (DNA): TGTGCCAGCAGCGGCAGGGGGCTTCGGACAGATACGCAGTATTTT. Translated: CASSGRGLRTDTQYF.

The genes are TRBV7-8 and TRBJ2-5; D remains unclear. Germline V lookup: CDR1 SGHVS, CDR2 FQNEAQ. Trimming took off 4 bases at V and 4 bases at J, with 10 bases between the two ends. This CDR3 spans 13 amino acids. CDR3 bases: TGTGCCAGCAGCTCCAGGATTGGAGAGACCCAGTACTTC. The encoded protein is CASSSRIGETQYF.